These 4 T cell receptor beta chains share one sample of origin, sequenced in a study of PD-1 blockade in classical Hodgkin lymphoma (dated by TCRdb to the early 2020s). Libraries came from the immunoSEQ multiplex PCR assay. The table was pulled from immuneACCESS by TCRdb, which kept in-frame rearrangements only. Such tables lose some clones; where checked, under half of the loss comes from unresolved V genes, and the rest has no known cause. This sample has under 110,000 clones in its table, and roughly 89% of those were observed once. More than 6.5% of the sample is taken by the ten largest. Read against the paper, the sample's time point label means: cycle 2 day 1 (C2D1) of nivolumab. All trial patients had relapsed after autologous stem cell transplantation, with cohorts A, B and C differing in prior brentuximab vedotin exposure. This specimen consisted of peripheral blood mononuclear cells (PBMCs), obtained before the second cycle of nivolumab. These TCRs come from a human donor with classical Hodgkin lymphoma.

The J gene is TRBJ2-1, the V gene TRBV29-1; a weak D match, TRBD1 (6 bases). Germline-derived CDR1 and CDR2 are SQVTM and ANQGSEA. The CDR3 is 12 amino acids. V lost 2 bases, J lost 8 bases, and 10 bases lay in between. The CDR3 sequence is CSVENRVDEQFF. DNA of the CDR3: TGCAGCGTTGAAAACAGGGTCGATGAGCAGTTCTTC.

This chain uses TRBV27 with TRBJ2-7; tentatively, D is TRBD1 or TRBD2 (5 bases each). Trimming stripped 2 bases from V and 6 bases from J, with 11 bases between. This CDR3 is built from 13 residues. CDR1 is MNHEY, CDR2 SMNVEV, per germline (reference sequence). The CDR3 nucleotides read TGTGCCAGCAGTTTAAGGGGTGCGGGCGAGCAGTACTTC. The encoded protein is CASSLRGAGEQYF.

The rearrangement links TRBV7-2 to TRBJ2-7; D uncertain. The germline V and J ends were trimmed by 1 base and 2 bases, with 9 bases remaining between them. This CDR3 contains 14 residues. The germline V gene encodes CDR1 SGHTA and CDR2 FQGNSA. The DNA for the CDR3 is TGTGCCAGCAGCTTAGGACCGGGCGCCTACGAGCAGTACTTC. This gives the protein CASSLGPGAYEQYF.

The CDR3 DNA reads TGCGCCAGCAGCCAACAGGGGGAAGAGCAGTTCTTC. The encoded protein is CASSQQGEEQFF. The chain uses TRBV5-1 and TRBJ2-1; 8 bases are a match to TRBD1. Germline CDR1 is SGHRS and CDR2 is YFSETQ. CDR3 size: 12 residues. V shed 4 bases and J 10 bases; nucleotides not matched to a gene: 4.